The next 14 T cell receptor beta chains were all read from a single sample in a study of T cells after somatic rescue of genetic block. Assay used: immunoSEQ multiplex PCR; TCRdb lists only in-frame clones, some missing. The table has 13,000 or so clones, over 60% seen once. The specimen sequenced was peripheral blood mononuclear cells (PBMCs). The source of these receptors is a boy aged 10-17 years.

The chain has TRBV10-3 and TRBJ2-3; D not certain. Germline V CDR1 and CDR2: ENHRY, SYGVKD. The CDR3 is 13 residues long. V was shortened by 6 bases and J by 6 bases, with 13 bases between the two germline ends. DNA of the CDR3: TGTGCCATCAGGACACTCACCGGGGATACGCAGTATTTT. Its translation is CAIRTLTGDTQYF.

This clone was counted once. The chain joins TRBV11-2 to TRBJ2-3, with 14 positions matching TRBD2. The CDR3 runs to 17 residues. Trimming cost V 5 bases and J 5 bases; bases outside gene matches: 9. Germline assignment: CDR1 SGHAT and CDR2 FQNNGV. The CDR3, as DNA: TGTGCCAGCAGCGGGACTAGCGGGAGCCTCCTTGGAGATACGCAGTATTTT. Translation gives CASSGTSGSLLGDTQYF. The whole variable domain, remainder taken from reference TRBV11-2 and TRBJ2-3, is EAGVAQSPRYKIIEKRQSVAFWCNPISGHATLYWYQQILGQGPKLLIQFQNNGVVDDSQLPKDRFSAERLKGVDSTLKIQPAKLEDSAVYLCASSGTSGSLLGDTQYFGPGTRLTVL.

This clone was detected once. The V call is TRBV7-9, the J call TRBJ1-1, with 7 positions matching TRBD1. From germline, CDR1 is SEHNR and CDR2 FQNEAQ (reference sequence). The CDR3 spans 14 residues. J lost 3 bases, V lost 4 bases, and 5 bases had no gene match. The CDR3: CASSSVTGDTEAFF. The DNA of the CDR3 is TGTGCCAGCAGCTCCGTTACAGGGGACACTGAAGCTTTCTTT. Complete variable domain (other parts from reference TRBV7-9 and TRBJ1-1): DTGVSQNPRHKITKRGQNVTFRCDPISEHNRLYWYRQTLGQGPEFLTYFQNEAQLEKSRLLSDRFSAERPKGSFSTLEIQRTEQGDSAMYLCASSSVTGDTEAFFGQGTRLTVV.

The chain recombines TRBV5-5 with TRBJ2-7; D may be TRBD2 (5 bases). CDR3 length equals 15 residues. Trimming left V 1 base short and J 1 base short, with 12 bases between. The V gene's germline CDR1 is SGHKS and CDR2 YYEKEE (reference sequence). CDR3 nucleotides: TGTGCCAGCAGCTTGTGGGGAGTCCCTTCCTACGAGCAGTACTTC. It specifies CASSLWGVPSYEQYF.

This chain connects TRBV5-1 to TRBJ2-3; D unclear. This CDR3 region has 15 residues. Trimming removed 0 bases from V and 1 base from J, with 9 bases in between. In germline, CDR1 is SGHRS, CDR2 YFSETQ. The CDR3 region has the DNA TGCGCCAGCAGCTTGGCCCAATGGGGCACAGATACGCAGTATTTT. Translation gives CASSLAQWGTDTQYF.

This chain uses TRBV6-5 with TRBJ1-5; D unresolved. The CDR3 contains 16 residues. Germline CDR1 reads MNHEY; CDR2 reads SVGAGI. V was trimmed by 0 bases and J by 4 bases, leaving 13 bases between them. CDR3 DNA: TGTGCCAGCAGTTACTCTTGGGCGGGCCCGAATCAGCCCCAGCATTTT. Its translation: CASSYSWAGPNQPQHF.

The chain joins TRBV5-1 to TRBJ2-1; possible D gene TRBD2, 5 bases. Trimming shortened V by 5 bases and J by 5 bases, and 14 bases separated the two germline ends. CDR1 SGHRS and CDR2 YFSETQ come from the germline V gene. The CDR3 extends over 14 amino acids. CDR3 sequence (DNA): TGCGCCAGCAGAGACCAGAGGACTCACAATGAGCAGTTCTTC. Protein: CASRDQRTHNEQFF.

This clone was counted a single time. V gene TRBV5-6 combines with J gene TRBJ1-2; no definite D call. The CDR3 spans 13 residues. Germline CDR1 reads SGHDT; CDR2 reads YYEEEE. V lost 0 bases to trimming and J lost 8 bases, with 11 bases between them. The DNA for the CDR3 is TGTGCCAGCAGCTTGGAGGGCCTCGGGGGCTACACCTTC. Its protein is CASSLEGLGGYTF. Full variable domain (missing parts from reference TRBV5-6 and TRBJ1-2): DAGVTQSPTHLIKTRGQQVTLRCSPKSGHDTVSWYQQALGQGPQFIFQYYEEEERQRGNFPDRFSGHQFPNYSSELNVNALLLGDSALYLCASSLEGLGGYTFGSGTRLTVV.

This clone was counted a few times. The chain is built from TRBV28 and TRBJ2-3; D unclear. This CDR3 has 16 amino acids. V lost 6 bases and J 2 bases, leaving 18 bases between the germline ends. The germline gives CDR1 MDHEN, CDR2 SYDVKM. The CDR3 coding sequence is TGTGCCAGCAGCCCTAGGGAACAGCCACTCACAGATACGCAGTATTTT. Amino acids: CASSPREQPLTDTQYF.

The chain employs TRBV11-2 and TRBJ2-7, with 7 bases identical to TRBD2. Germline V gives CDR1 SGHAT, CDR2 FQNNGV. With 1 base clipped from V and 3 bases from J, the junction kept 3 bases outside the gene matches. There are 14 residues in the CDR3. CDR3 residues: CASSLVAGFYEQYF. In DNA form, the CDR3 reads TGTGCCAGCAGCTTAGTAGCGGGCTTCTACGAGCAGTACTTC.

This chain connects TRBV7-2 to TRBJ2-7; 10 nucleotides agree with TRBD2. The V segment lost 5 bases and the J segment 1 base; nucleotides outside the gene matches: 5. The germline V gene encodes CDR1 SGHTA and CDR2 FQGNSA. There are 15 residues in the CDR3. CDR3 loop: CASSARTSGSYEQYF. In nucleotides, the CDR3 is TGTGCCAGCAGCGCCCGGACTAGCGGTTCCTACGAGCAGTACTTC.

Points on this clone: Sequence at one end of the junction differs from germline and may be a read error. This sequence joins TRBV7-7 and TRBJ2-5; D tentatively reads TRBD1 or TRBD2 (5 bases each). Germline assignment: CDR1 SSHAT and CDR2 FNYEAQ (reference sequence). The CDR3 runs to 13 residues. The CDR3 bases are TGTGCTAGCAGCTTGGGGGTCCAGGAGACCCAGTACTTC. Residues: CASSLGVQETQYF.

This chain links TRBV10-3 with TRBJ2-7, with unresolved D. The V gene lost 0 bases and the J gene lost 2 bases, with 8 bases spanning the gap. There are 14 residues in the CDR3. Germline V gene data show CDR1 as ENHRY and CDR2 as SYGVKD. The CDR3 DNA is TGTGCCATCAGTGAGTCTAACGGGCCCTACGAGCAGTACTTC. This sequence encodes CAISESNGPYEQYF.

This chain joins TRBV28 and TRBJ2-4; 7 nucleotides agree with TRBD2. Germline V gene lookup returns CDR1 MDHEN and CDR2 SYDVKM. Trimming took 3 bases from V and 10 from J; bases not matched to a gene: 12. The CDR3 runs to 15 residues. This CDR3 reads CASSFGGSEGPIQYF. As DNA, the CDR3 is TGTGCCAGCAGTTTCGGGGGGAGTGAGGGGCCTATTCAGTACTTC.